The 9 T cell receptor beta chains below were found in one sample sequenced in a study of low-dose radiotherapy and immunotherapy resistance in tumors. Time point reported: after trial treatment. Treatment: LDRT plus nivolumab, ipilimumab, low-dose cyclophosphamide and aspirin (RACIN trial). Both TCRalpha and TCRbeta chains were reverse transcribed with V-gene-specific primers. With a constant-region primer and a V-primer adapter, TCRs were subjected to 20 PCR cycles of amplification. Each CDR3 protein is one row after TCRdb ran MiXCR on the reads. This sample has tens of thousands of distinct CDR3 sequences, with around 54% found just once. This sample comprised PBMCs, obtained after low-dose radiotherapy plus immunotherapy. The source of these receptors is a male donor with gallbladder cancer.

This clonotype showed up just once. This sequence joins TRBV6-6 and TRBJ2-1; 10 bases fit TRBD1. Trimming at V came to 5 bases and at J to 8 bases, leaving 6 bases not matched to a gene. The germline CDR1 and CDR2 sequences are MNHNY and SVGAGI (reference sequence). CDR3 length: 14 residues. The CDR3 loop reads CASSPPGQGYEQFF. CDR3 in DNA: TGTGCCAGCAGTCCTCCGGGACAGGGGTATGAGCAGTTCTTC.

V is TRBV18 and J is TRBJ1-2; D unresolved. V gave up 10 bases and J gave up 3 bases, with 6 bases separating them. The CDR3 sequence is 10 residues long. CDR1 is KGHSH, CDR2 LQKENI, per germline. CDR3 sequence reads: CATSDYGYTF. CDR3 sequence (DNA): TGTGCCACCAGTGACTATGGCTACACCTTC. Full variable domain (missing parts from reference TRBV18 and TRBJ1-2): NAGVMQNPRHLVRRRGQEARLRCSPMKGHSHVYWYRQLPEEGLKFMVYLQKENIIDESGMPKERFSAEFPKEGPSILRIQQVVRGDSAAYFCATSDYGYTFGSGTRLTVV.

The chain carries TRBV20-1 and TRBJ2-5; a possible D gene is TRBD2 (5 bases). Per germline, CDR1 DFQATT and CDR2 SNEGSKA (reference sequence). Trimming stripped 0 bases from V and 5 bases from J, with 16 bases between. This CDR3 has 15 amino acids. The CDR3 DNA follows: TGCAGTGCTAGAGAGGCCCGGGGAAGAGGGGAGACCCAGTACTTC. It yields the protein CSAREARGRGETQYF.

In this sample, this clonotype is medium-sized (0.01 to 0.1%). This chain links TRBV7-8 with TRBJ1-1; D gene unclear. This CDR3 is built from 14 residues. Per the germline V gene, CDR1 is SGHVS and CDR2 is FQNEAQ. V lost 1 base and J 0 bases, leaving 6 bases between the germline ends. CDR3 DNA sequence: TGTGCCAGCAGCTTAGGGGAAGTGAACACTGAAGCTTTCTTT. As protein: CASSLGEVNTEAFF.

This clonotype was seen ten or more times. CDR3 DNA: TGCGCCAGCAGCGCCGGCTGGGGGGTACTCAATGAGCAGTTCTTC. Translating it yields CASSAGWGVLNEQFF. The chain recombines TRBV5-1 with TRBJ2-1; D perhaps matches TRBD2 (6 bases). The V and J ends lost 4 bases and 6 bases respectively, with 17 bases between them. The CDR3 is 15 amino acids. Germline-derived CDR1 and CDR2 are SGHRS and YFSETQ.

Note on this clonotype: It is likely a read error: a sequence one base away is far more abundant. The chain combines TRBV29-1 with TRBJ2-1, with 8 nucleotides matching TRBD2. J lost 10 bases, V lost 2 bases, and 16 bases had no gene match. Germline V lookup: CDR1 SQVTM, CDR2 ANQGSEA. CDR3 length: 16 amino acids. CDR3 nucleotide sequence: TGCAGCGTTGAATTCGGACTAGCTCCTTCTACCTACGAGCAGTTCTTC. Protein sequence: CSVEFGLAPSTYEQFF.

The V and J genes are TRBV19 and TRBJ1-2; 7 bases are a match to TRBD1. The CDR3 length is 14 residues. V gave up 6 bases and J gave up 6 bases; unmatched junction bases: 10. CDR1 LNHDA and CDR2 SQIVND come from the germline V gene (reference sequence). The CDR3 loop reads CASRHRGGEDGYTF. The CDR3 DNA is TGTGCCAGTAGACACAGGGGCGGCGAAGATGGCTACACCTTC. Full variable domain (rest looked up from reference TRBV19 and TRBJ1-2): DGGITQSPKYLFRKEGQNVTLSCEQNLNHDAMYWYRQDPGQGLRLIYYSQIVNDFQKGDIAEGYSVSREKKESFPLTVTSAQKNPTAFYLCASRHRGGEDGYTFGSGTRLTVV.

Notes on this clonotype: The CDR3 carries no conserved terminal phenylalanine or tryptophan, so it likely arises from a read error. The chain joins TRBV4-1 to TRBJ1-1; no definite D call. CDR1 and CDR2 from the germline V gene are MGHRA and YSYEKL. The V gene lost 1 base and the J gene lost 1 base, with 10 bases spanning the gap. This CDR3 has 15 residues. The CDR3 loop reads CASSQGAAANTEAFS. The CDR3, as DNA: TGCGCCAGCAGCCAAGGCGCGGCGGCGAACACTGAAGCTTTCTCT.

Concerning this clonotype itself: A far more abundant clone sits one base away, making this likely a read error. This chain connects TRBV20-1 to TRBJ2-7; TRBD2 aligns across 7 bases. Germline loops: CDR1 DFQATT, CDR2 SNEGSKA (reference sequence). Losses at the gene ends were 0 bases for V and 7 bases for J; bases not matched to a gene: 9. This CDR3 is built from 14 residues. CDR3: CSAREVSGYNEQYF. The DNA for the CDR3 is TGCAGTGCTAGAGAGGTTAGCGGGTACAATGAGCAGTACTTC.